The rows below give T cell receptor beta chains drawn from one sample of a study of T cell responses to AZD1222 COVID-19 vaccine. Measured with immunoSEQ multiplex PCR; TCRdb has only the in-frame clones, and not every one. Here the sample spans approximately 170,000 clones, 90% to 95% being singletons. The sample was peripheral blood, taken 28 days after the second AZD1222 dose. The receptors derive from an adult who received the AZD1222 COVID-19 vaccine. The CDR3 runs from the conserved cysteine through the conserved F or W. The D gene is left open where the match is weak. The size of a clone is reported for some rows only, either as once, few or many, or as a class for expanded clones.

j_gene: TRBJ2-1; abundance: once; d_gene: TRBD2; v_gene: TRBV18; len: 16; CDR3nt: TGTGCCAGCTCACCGATAGCGGGACGCGGCTACAATGAGCAGTTCTTC; CDR3aa: CASSPIAGRGYNEQFF
j_gene: TRBJ2-7; abundance: .; d_gene: .; v_gene: TRBV6-5; len: 16; CDR3nt: TGTGCCAGCAGTTACTCCCCTCTAGGACAGAGCTACGAGCAGTACTTC; CDR3aa: CASSYSPLGQSYEQYF
j_gene: TRBJ1-4; abundance: .; d_gene: TRBD1; v_gene: TRBV27; len: 15; CDR3nt: TGTGCCAGCAGTCCCCGGGGGACAGGGGTTGAAAAACTGTTTTTT; CDR3aa: CASSPRGTGVEKLFF
j_gene: TRBJ2-3; abundance: .; d_gene: .; v_gene: TRBV28; len: 11; CDR3nt: TGTGCCAGCAGTTCGAATCAGCCCCAGTATTTT; CDR3aa: CASSSNQPQYF
j_gene: TRBJ2-5; abundance: .; d_gene: .; v_gene: TRBV6-1; len: 14; CDR3nt: TGTGCCAGCAGTGAAGGGCACATCCAAGAGACCCAGTACTTC; CDR3aa: CASSEGHIQETQYF
j_gene: TRBJ1-1; abundance: few; d_gene: .; v_gene: TRBV7-2; len: 13; CDR3nt: TGTGCCAGCAGAGAAAGTAGAAACACTGAAGCTTTCTTT; CDR3aa: CASRESRNTEAFF
j_gene: TRBJ2-2; abundance: .; d_gene: TRBD2; v_gene: TRBV2; len: 16; CDR3nt: TGTGCCAGCAGCGCGACAGTACTAGCGGGAGCTGGGGAGCTGTTTTTT; CDR3aa: CASSATVLAGAGELFF
j_gene: TRBJ1-6; abundance: .; d_gene: .; v_gene: TRBV28; len: 15; CDR3nt: TGTGCCAGCAGGCACGGCGACACATTTAATTCACCCCTCCACTTT; CDR3aa: CASRHGDTFNSPLHF
j_gene: TRBJ2-1; abundance: .; d_gene: .; v_gene: TRBV4-1; len: 14; CDR3nt: TGCGCCAGCAGCCTATGGGAGAGGTACAATGAGCAGTTCTTC; CDR3aa: CASSLWERYNEQFF
j_gene: TRBJ1-6; abundance: .; d_gene: TRBD1; v_gene: TRBV3-1/TRBV3-2; len: 13; CDR3nt: TGTGCCAGCAGCCAAGATAGGGGGCGATCCCTCCACTTT; CDR3aa: CASSQDRGRSLHF
j_gene: TRBJ2-3; abundance: .; d_gene: .; v_gene: TRBV2; len: 15; CDR3nt: TGTGCCAGCAGTGCTAAGCGGACAAGCACAGATACGCAGTATTTT; CDR3aa: CASSAKRTSTDTQYF
j_gene: TRBJ1-2; abundance: .; d_gene: TRBD1; v_gene: TRBV4-1; len: 16; CDR3nt: TGCGCCAGCAGCCAGTCCGGCGGGACAGGGGGCTCTGGCTACACCTTC; CDR3aa: CASSQSGGTGGSGYTF
j_gene: TRBJ2-2; abundance: .; d_gene: .; v_gene: TRBV13; len: 14; CDR3nt: TGTGCCAGCAGCTTAAGGTCCGCGTCCGGGGAGCTGTTTTTT; CDR3aa: CASSLRSASGELFF
j_gene: TRBJ1-2; abundance: few; d_gene: .; v_gene: TRBV20-1; len: 11; CDR3nt: TGCAGTGGGCTAGGGATTCTTGGCTACACCTTC; CDR3aa: CSGLGILGYTF
j_gene: TRBJ2-7; abundance: .; d_gene: TRBD1; v_gene: TRBV2; len: 13; CDR3nt: TGTGCCAGCAGTCGGACAGGGGCCTACGAGCAGTACTTC; CDR3aa: CASSRTGAYEQYF
j_gene: TRBJ1-4; abundance: .; d_gene: TRBD1; v_gene: TRBV29-1; len: 17; CDR3nt: TGCAGCGTTGAAGAGGGTAGGGACAGGGCCACTAATGAAAAACTGTTTTTT; CDR3aa: CSVEEGRDRATNEKLFF
j_gene: TRBJ2-7; abundance: .; d_gene: .; v_gene: TRBV7-9; len: 16; CDR3nt: TGTGCCAGCAGCTCTGACAGGGGAGGGAAGACCTACGAGCAGTACTTC; CDR3aa: CASSSDRGGKTYEQYF
j_gene: TRBJ2-1; abundance: .; d_gene: TRBD1; v_gene: TRBV6-5; len: 15; CDR3nt: TGTGCCAGCAGCCGAGACAGGGGAAAGAACAATGAGCAGTTCTTC; CDR3aa: CASSRDRGKNNEQFF
j_gene: TRBJ2-3; abundance: .; d_gene: .; v_gene: TRBV11-2; len: 14; CDR3nt: TGTGCCAGCAGCTTAGATCCTGGCACAGATACGCAGTATTTT; CDR3aa: CASSLDPGTDTQYF
j_gene: TRBJ1-1; abundance: once; d_gene: .; v_gene: TRBV11-2; len: 17; CDR3nt: TGTGCCAGCAGCTTAGCCCGGGGGGGTGCCATGAACACTGAAGCTTTCTTT; CDR3aa: CASSLARGGAMNTEAFF
j_gene: TRBJ1-6; abundance: once; d_gene: .; v_gene: TRBV4-1; len: 16; CDR3nt: TGCGCCAGCAGCCAAGTGATCGGGGCTCAAGCAAAACCCCTCCACTTT; CDR3aa: CASSQVIGAQAKPLHF
j_gene: TRBJ2-7; abundance: few; d_gene: TRBD1; v_gene: TRBV25-1; len: 14; CDR3nt: TGTGCCAGCAGTGACGGGACAGGAGCCTACGAGCAGTACTTC; CDR3aa: CASSDGTGAYEQYF
j_gene: TRBJ1-6; abundance: .; d_gene: TRBD1; v_gene: TRBV18; len: 16; CDR3nt: TGTGCCAGCTCACAACTCCGGGACAGGGTTAATTCACCCCTCCACTTT; CDR3aa: CASSQLRDRVNSPLHF
j_gene: TRBJ2-1; abundance: .; d_gene: .; v_gene: TRBV7-2; len: 15; CDR3nt: TGTGCCAGCAGCTTAGGATCAGCGGCAAACAATGAGCAGTTCTTC; CDR3aa: CASSLGSAANNEQFF
j_gene: TRBJ2-1; abundance: .; d_gene: TRBD2; v_gene: TRBV6-5; len: 15; CDR3nt: TGTGCCAGCAGTTCCACTAGCGGAGTCAGGCGTGAGCAGTTCTTC; CDR3aa: CASSSTSGVRREQFF
j_gene: TRBJ2-5; abundance: .; d_gene: .; v_gene: TRBV28; len: 15; CDR3nt: TGTGCCAGCAGCCCAAATCGGGGGGCTGGGGAGACCCAGTACTTC; CDR3aa: CASSPNRGAGETQYF
j_gene: TRBJ1-6; abundance: .; d_gene: TRBD1; v_gene: TRBV14; len: 14; CDR3nt: TGTGCCAGCAGCTACGGACAGGAAAATTCACCCCTCCACTTT; CDR3aa: CASSYGQENSPLHF
j_gene: TRBJ1-1; abundance: .; d_gene: .; v_gene: TRBV6-5; len: 16; CDR3nt: TGTGCCAGCAGTTACTCGAGGGGGATTTCCCACACTGAAGCTTTCTTT; CDR3aa: CASSYSRGISHTEAFF
j_gene: TRBJ2-7; abundance: .; d_gene: .; v_gene: TRBV6-5; len: 14; CDR3nt: TGTGCCAGCAGTTACTCGGGGGGGCTGAGCGAGCAGTACTTC; CDR3aa: CASSYSGGLSEQYF
j_gene: TRBJ2-1; abundance: .; d_gene: TRBD2; v_gene: TRBV13; len: 16; CDR3nt: TGTGCCAGCAGCTTCCGTCGACTAGCGGGGGACAATGAGCAGTTCTTC; CDR3aa: CASSFRRLAGDNEQFF
j_gene: TRBJ2-1; abundance: .; d_gene: .; v_gene: TRBV10-3; len: 15; CDR3nt: TGTGCCATCAGTGAGGCGGGGAATACCTACAATGAGCAGTTCTTC; CDR3aa: CAISEAGNTYNEQFF
j_gene: TRBJ1-4; abundance: .; d_gene: .; v_gene: TRBV2; len: 13; CDR3nt: TGTGCCAGCACGCAGGGGCATAGTGAAAAACTGTTTTTT; CDR3aa: CASTQGHSEKLFF
j_gene: TRBJ1-3; abundance: .; d_gene: TRBD1; v_gene: TRBV2; len: 15; CDR3nt: TGTGCCAGCAGTCCCTGGGACAGGGGAAGAAACACCATATATTTT; CDR3aa: CASSPWDRGRNTIYF
j_gene: TRBJ1-1; abundance: .; d_gene: TRBD1; v_gene: TRBV6-1; len: 14; CDR3nt: TGTGCCAGCAGTGAATGGGACAGGGGATGGAAAGCTTTCTTT; CDR3aa: CASSEWDRGWKAFF
j_gene: TRBJ1-5; abundance: .; d_gene: .; v_gene: TRBV7-2; len: 15; CDR3nt: TGTGCCAGCAGCGAGGGACTGATTAGCAATCAGCCCCAGCATTTT; CDR3aa: CASSEGLISNQPQHF
j_gene: TRBJ1-4; abundance: once; d_gene: .; v_gene: TRBV6-1; len: 16; CDR3nt: TGTGCCAGCAGTGAATCCTCTCGACAGGTTTATGAAAAACTGTTTTTT; CDR3aa: CASSESSRQVYEKLFF
j_gene: TRBJ2-1; abundance: .; d_gene: TRBD2; v_gene: TRBV5-8; len: 15; CDR3nt: TGTGCCAGCAGCCTCGGGACTAGCGGCTACAATGAGCAGTTCTTC; CDR3aa: CASSLGTSGYNEQFF
j_gene: TRBJ2-3; abundance: .; d_gene: TRBD2; v_gene: TRBV5-5; len: 17; CDR3nt: TGTGCCAGCAGCCACCATCCCGGACTAGAAGGAGGAGATACGCAGTATTTT; CDR3aa: CASSHHPGLEGGDTQYF
j_gene: TRBJ2-7; abundance: .; d_gene: TRBD2; v_gene: TRBV2; len: 14; CDR3nt: TGTGCCAGCAGTGAGGCTAGCGGGCCCTACGAGCAGTACTTC; CDR3aa: CASSEASGPYEQYF